This T cell receptor (beta chain) stems from a study of blood T cells in healthy people across ages. General study points: Diversity of TCR beta correlated strongly with naive T cell percentage.

Alongside a J-beta primer mix, a sample-barcoded 5' primer served in a second PCR lasting roughly 7 to 12 cycles. TCRdb reanalysed the 5' RACE reads using MiXCR and keeps one entry per CDR3 protein. The repertoire consists of more than 900,000 distinct CDR3 sequences, with 25% occurring once and the leading ten covering about 0.8%. The CDR3 runs to 14 residues. Germline CDR1 and CDR2: SGHTA and FQGNSA. Trimming pared 3 bases from V and 5 bases from J, leaving 13 bases between. This clonotype has more than one count but fewer than ten. No antigen is known for it. These data were also reused for a study on T cells of mothers and their children. As that study records: Comparable shaping of TCR recombination output by thymic selection was observed in related and unrelated pairs.

The chain uses TRBV7-2 and TRBJ2-5; the D gene could be TRBD1 or TRBD2 (5 bases each). Sequenced: blood. This clonotype was sampled from a girl aged 2-10 years in good health. The CDR3 protein is CASSLRDPRETQYF. As DNA, the CDR3 is TGTGCCAGCAGCTTGAGGGACCCCCGGGAGACCCAGTACTTC.